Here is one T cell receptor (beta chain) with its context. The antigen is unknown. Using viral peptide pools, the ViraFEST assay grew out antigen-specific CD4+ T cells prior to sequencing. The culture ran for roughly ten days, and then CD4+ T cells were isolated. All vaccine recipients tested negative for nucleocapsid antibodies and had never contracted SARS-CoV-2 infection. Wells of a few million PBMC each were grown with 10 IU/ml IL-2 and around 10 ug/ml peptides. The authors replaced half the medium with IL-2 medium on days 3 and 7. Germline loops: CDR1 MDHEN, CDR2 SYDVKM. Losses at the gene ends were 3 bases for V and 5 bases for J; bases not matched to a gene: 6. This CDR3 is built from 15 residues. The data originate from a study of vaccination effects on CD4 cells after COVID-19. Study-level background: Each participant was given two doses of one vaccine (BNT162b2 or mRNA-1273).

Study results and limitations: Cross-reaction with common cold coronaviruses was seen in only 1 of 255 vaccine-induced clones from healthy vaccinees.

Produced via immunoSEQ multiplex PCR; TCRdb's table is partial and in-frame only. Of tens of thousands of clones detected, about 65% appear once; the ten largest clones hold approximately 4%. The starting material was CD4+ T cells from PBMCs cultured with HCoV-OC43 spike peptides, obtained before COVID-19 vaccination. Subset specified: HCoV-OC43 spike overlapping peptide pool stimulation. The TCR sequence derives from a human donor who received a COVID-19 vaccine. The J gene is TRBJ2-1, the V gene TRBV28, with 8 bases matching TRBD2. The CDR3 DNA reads TGTGCCAGCAGTTTCGCCGGGACTAGGCACAATGAGCAGTTCTTC. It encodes CASSFAGTRHNEQFF.